The present TCR beta chain was sequenced within a study of T cell responses to AZD1222 COVID-19 vaccine. Libraries were prepared by immunoSEQ multiplex PCR; TCRdb keeps only in-frame clonotypes and omits some of them. The top ten hold 45% of the sample, which has 25,000 to 35,000 clones, about nine tenths seen once. Germline CDR1 and CDR2: SEHNR and FQNEAQ (reference sequence). The V and J ends lost 3 bases and 4 bases respectively, with 12 bases between them. The CDR3 is made up of 14 amino acids. This clonotype originated in an adult in good health. Sequenced here: peripheral blood, sampled on day 0 of AZD1222 vaccination. The V gene is TRBV7-9, the J gene TRBJ2-5, with D possibly matching TRBD1 (6 bases). CDR3 sequence: CASSLDTGSETQYF. DNA of the CDR3: TGTGCCAGCAGCTTGGATACAGGGTCAGAGACCCAGTACTTC. Drawing the rest from reference TRBV7-9 and TRBJ2-5, the complete variable domain is DTGVSQNPRHKITKRGQNVTFRCDPISEHNRLYWYRQTLGQGPEFLTYFQNEAQLEKSRLLSDRFSAERPKGSFSTLEIQRTEQGDSAMYLCASSLDTGSETQYFGPGTRLLVL.